The clone carrying this T cell receptor beta chain was detected many times. The ends lost 1 base at V and 4 bases at J; junction bases unmatched: 7. In germline, CDR1 is SGHVS, CDR2 FNYEAQ. The CDR3 spans 18 residues. Time point given: pre-sensitization, week 0. Treatment described: therapeutic diphenylcyclopropenone sensitization with weekly scalp DPC. The starting material, unfractionated whole blood, was used for total RNA extraction. Blood sampling occurred before each patch-test application. The source of the sample is a study of human T cells and chemical hapten exposure. The overall study: Minor volume differences among pooled libraries chiefly drove per-sample TCR yield variation.

Via MiXCR, TCRdb re-called the RACE reads, giving one row per CDR3 protein. Among tens of thousands of distinct CDR3 sequences listed, about a tenth were seen once. Material: whole blood, obtained in connection with sensitization to the hapten diphenylcyclopropenone (DPC). This TCR was sampled from a man aged 50 or older with alopecia areata. Some clones in this sample may be carry-over from other donors' samples. The chain combines TRBV7-6 with TRBJ2-1; 13 bases are a match to TRBD2. The CDR3 is CASSLDPGLAGRYNEQFF. The CDR3 nucleotides are TGTGCCAGCAGCTTAGACCCGGGACTAGCGGGAAGATACAATGAGCAGTTCTTC.